The next 17 T cell receptor beta chains were all read from a single sample in a study of OX40 agonist ivuxolimab in advanced cancers. Libraries were prepared by immunoSEQ multiplex PCR; TCRdb keeps only in-frame clonotypes and omits some of them. The table includes roughly 40,000 clones, about 89% detected once. The sample in question was CD4+ or CD8+ T cells sorted from blood, obtained in a trial of the OX40 agonist ivuxolimab. The receptors shown here come from an adult with an advanced solid tumor such as melanoma, head and neck, liver or kidney cancer.

The chain combines TRBV25-1 with TRBJ1-4, with 8 bases aligning to TRBD1. V was pared by 5 bases and J by 7 bases, with 9 bases of the junction left unmatched. Germline V gives CDR1 MGHDK, CDR2 SYGVNS. The CDR3 consists of 15 residues. The CDR3 protein is CASSSDRGGGEKLFF. The CDR3 region has the DNA TGTGCCAGCAGTTCTGACAGGGGCGGCGGTGAAAAACTGTTTTTT. The entire variable domain, with the rest obtained from reference TRBV25-1 and TRBJ1-4, is as follows: EADIYQTPRYLVIGTGKKITLECSQTMGHDKMYWYQQDPGMELHLIHYSYGVNSTEKGDLSSESTVSRIRTEHFPLTLESARPSHTSQYLCASSSDRGGGEKLFFGSGTQLSVL.

The V call is TRBV11-2, the J call TRBJ2-1; no reliable D call. Germline V CDR1 and CDR2: SGHAT, FQNNGV. The CDR3 length is 13 residues. The V end was cut by 5 bases, the J end by 8 bases, with 13 bases between. Written as DNA, the CDR3 is TGTGCCAGCAGCCCTGTTGAGAGATATGAGCAGTTCTTC. Translating gives CASSPVERYEQFF.

The rearrangement joins TRBV7-2 to TRBJ2-7; 9 positions match TRBD2. CDR3 length equals 16 residues. V shed 5 bases, J shed 0 bases, and the junction held 8 bases outside the gene matches. Germline values: CDR1 SGHTA, CDR2 FQGNSA. In nucleotides, the CDR3 is TGTGCCAGCAGCGGTAAGACTAGCGGAATCTCCTACGAGCAGTACTTC. Protein: CASSGKTSGISYEQYF.

The chain combines TRBV5-5 with TRBJ2-1; 11 bases agree with TRBD2. This CDR3 comprises 16 residues. Germline V lookup: CDR1 SGHKS, CDR2 YYEKEE (reference sequence). V lost 4 bases and J lost 8; bases outside the gene matches: 11. As DNA, the CDR3 is TGTGCCAGCAGCCGCCGCGGGACTAGCGGATGGGATGAGCAGTTCTTC. The encoded protein is CASSRRGTSGWDEQFF. The entire variable domain, with the rest obtained from reference TRBV5-5 and TRBJ2-1, is as follows: DAGVTQSPTHLIKTRGQQVTLRCSPISGHKSVSWYQQVLGQGPQFIFQYYEKEERGRGNFPDRFSARQFPNYSSELNVNALLLGDSALYLCASSRRGTSGWDEQFFGPGTRLTVL.

The chain joins TRBV5-1 to TRBJ2-7; no clear D. V lost 3 bases and J 4 bases, leaving 14 bases between the germline ends. Germline assignment: CDR1 SGHRS and CDR2 YFSETQ. The CDR3 runs 14 residues. CDR3 region: CASSSDTEGYEQYF. In nucleotides, the CDR3 is TGCGCCAGCAGCTCAGACACGGAAGGATACGAGCAGTACTTC.

The chain has TRBV4-1 and TRBJ1-3; D possibly corresponds to TRBD1 (5 bases). The CDR3 sequence is 17 residues long. Germline V gene lookup returns CDR1 MGHRA and CDR2 YSYEKL. Trimming stripped 2 bases from V and 2 bases from J, with 16 bases between. The CDR3 sequence: CASSQRQTMGAGNTIYF. The CDR3 DNA follows: TGCGCCAGCAGCCAACGACAAACGATGGGGGCTGGAAACACCATATATTTT.

This chain joins TRBV12-5 and TRBJ1-1; D is unresolved. The CDR3 consists of 12 residues. CDR1 and CDR2 from the germline V gene are LGHNT and FRNRAP. Trimming shortened V by 3 bases and J by 7 bases, and 9 bases separated the two germline ends. The CDR3 DNA is TGTGCTAGTGGTTTTGTCGCGGTTGAAGCTTTCTTT. Its protein product is CASGFVAVEAFF.

The rearrangement uses TRBV5-6 and TRBJ1-1, with D perhaps TRBD1 (6 bases). CDR3 size: 15 residues. Germline V gene data show CDR1 as SGHDT and CDR2 as YYEEEE. V was clipped by 3 bases and J by 7 bases, with 19 bases between them. The CDR3 protein is CASSSPGQQAIEAFF. The DNA of the CDR3 is TGTGCCAGCAGCTCCCCGGGACAACAGGCCATTGAAGCTTTCTTT.

This chain connects TRBV6-5 to TRBJ2-5; D is undetermined. The germline V and J ends were trimmed by 0 bases and 5 bases, with 4 bases remaining between them. The CDR3 has 12 amino acids. CDR1 is MNHEY, CDR2 SVGAGI, per germline. The DNA of the CDR3 is TGTGCCAGCAGTTACTCTGGGGAGACCCAGTACTTC. It translates to CASSYSGETQYF.

The V and J genes are TRBV19 and TRBJ1-5; 9 nucleotides agree with TRBD1. From germline, CDR1 is LNHDA and CDR2 SQIVND (reference sequence). The CDR3 contains 15 residues. With V trimmed by 7 bases and J by 3 bases, 7 bases remained unmatched. CDR3 DNA sequence: TGTGCCAGTAACTTGGGACAGGGTTTCAATCAGCCCCAGCATTTT. It encodes CASNLGQGFNQPQHF.

This sequence joins TRBV14 and TRBJ2-1, with D possibly matching TRBD2 (6 bases). In germline, CDR1 is SGHDN, CDR2 FVKESK. Trimming stripped 7 bases from V and 0 bases from J, with 10 bases between. The CDR3 covers 14 residues. The CDR3 loop reads CASTSSGSYNEQFF. The CDR3 DNA reads TGTGCCAGCACGAGTAGCGGCTCCTACAATGAGCAGTTCTTC.

The chain links TRBV7-9 to TRBJ1-5; tentatively, D is TRBD1 (6 bases). The CDR3 has 14 residues. CDR1 and CDR2 from the germline V gene are SEHNR and FQNEAQ (reference sequence). Trimming shortened V by 11 bases and J by 10 bases, and 24 bases separated the two germline ends. In nucleotides, the CDR3 is TGTGCCGTCGAGGACAGCTTAGGGCCAACTCCCCAGCATTTT. Amino acids: CAVEDSLGPTPQHF.

The sample holds one count of this clone. The chain uses TRBV5-1 and TRBJ2-1, with unresolved D. CDR3 length: 15 amino acids. The V gene lost 0 bases and the J gene lost 2 bases, with 9 bases spanning the gap. Germline V lookup: CDR1 SGHRS, CDR2 YFSETQ. This chain's CDR3 is CASSLGSSPYNEQFF. The CDR3 DNA sequence: TGCGCCAGCAGCTTGGGGTCCAGCCCCTACAATGAGCAGTTCTTC.

This clone occurred once. The gene calls are TRBV7-9 and TRBJ1-1; D not certain. V lost 3 bases and J lost 3, with 11 bases in between. This CDR3 has 14 amino acids. In germline, CDR1 is SEHNR, CDR2 FQNEAQ (reference sequence). CDR3 in amino acids: CASSFTDSHTEAFF. CDR3 nucleotides: TGTGCCAGCAGCTTTACAGATTCTCACACTGAAGCTTTCTTT.

This clone was picked up a small number of times. The genes are TRBV14 and TRBJ2-1; 8 positions match TRBD1. The CDR3 covers 14 residues. Unmatched junction bases numbered 7, after V lost 2 bases and J lost 10 bases. CDR1 SGHDN and CDR2 FVKESK come from the germline V gene. Here the CDR3 reads CASSQRSGGVEQFF. The CDR3 nucleotides read TGTGCCAGCAGCCAACGGTCAGGGGGCGTCGAGCAGTTCTTC.

The J gene is TRBJ1-1, the V gene TRBV6-1, with a possible D match to TRBD1 (5 bases). CDR1 and CDR2 (germline): MNHNS, SASEGT. This CDR3 contains 10 residues. V lost 7 bases and J lost 7, with 7 bases in between. The CDR3 loop reads CASTQGEAFF. Here the CDR3 DNA reads TGTGCCAGCACCCAGGGTGAAGCTTTCTTT.

The chain uses TRBV5-4 and TRBJ2-7, with 7 bases lining up with TRBD1. Germline V gene sequence: CDR1 SGHNT, CDR2 YYREEE (reference sequence). The ends lost 0 bases at V and 2 bases at J; junction bases unmatched: 5. CDR3 length: 15 amino acids. The DNA for the CDR3 is TGTGCCAGCAGCTTGGCCAAAGGGACAGCCTACGAGCAGTACTTC. It yields the protein CASSLAKGTAYEQYF.